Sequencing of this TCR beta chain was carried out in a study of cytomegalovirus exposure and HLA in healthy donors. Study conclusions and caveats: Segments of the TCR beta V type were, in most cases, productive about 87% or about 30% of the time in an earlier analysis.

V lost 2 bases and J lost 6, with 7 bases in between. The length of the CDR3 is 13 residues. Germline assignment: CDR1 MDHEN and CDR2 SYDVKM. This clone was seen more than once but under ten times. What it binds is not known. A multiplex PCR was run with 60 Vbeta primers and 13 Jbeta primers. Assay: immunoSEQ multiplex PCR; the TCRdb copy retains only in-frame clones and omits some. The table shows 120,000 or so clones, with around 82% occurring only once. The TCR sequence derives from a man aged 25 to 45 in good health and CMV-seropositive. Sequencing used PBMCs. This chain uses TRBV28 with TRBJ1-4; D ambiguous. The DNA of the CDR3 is TGTGCCAGCAGTTTAGTTCAGGATGAAAAACTGTTTTTT. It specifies CASSLVQDEKLFF.